These T cell receptor beta chains were read from a single sample in a study of blood T cell repertoires in COVID-19. Data came from immunoSEQ multiplex PCR; TCRdb stores just in-frame clones and leaves some out. The sample holds over 200,000 clones, 90% to 95% seen once. The sequenced material came from peripheral blood. All receptors come from a man in his 60s with COVID-19, enrolled during active disease. The CDR3 runs from the conserved cysteine through the conserved F or W. A D gene is named only where the DNA matches it firmly. A row's size may be missing; if present it is once, few, many or a size class.

J	V	D	size	CDR3	DNA
TRBJ2-5	TRBV9	NA	NA	CASSVSGRETQYF	TGTGCCAGCAGCGTCTCGGGGAGGGAGACCCAGTACTTC
TRBJ2-2	TRBV6-6	TRBD2	NA	CASSYGLARTGELFF	TGTGCCAGCAGTTACGGACTAGCGAGGACCGGGGAGCTGTTTTTT
TRBJ2-3	TRBV4-1	NA	NA	CASSQVRGTDTQYF	TGCGCCAGCAGCCAAGTTAGGGGAACAGATACGCAGTATTTT
TRBJ2-7	TRBV28	TRBD2	NA	CASQGLAGVEQYF	TGTGCCAGTCAGGGACTAGCGGGAGTCGAGCAGTACTTC
TRBJ2-2	TRBV14	NA	NA	CASSQGARRNTGELFF	TGTGCCAGCAGCCAAGGTGCGAGGAGGAACACCGGGGAGCTGTTTTTT
TRBJ2-6	TRBV9	TRBD1	NA	CASSVPGQTLSGANVLTF	TGTGCCAGCAGCGTACCGGGACAGACACTCTCTGGGGCCAACGTCCTGACTTTC
TRBJ2-1	TRBV18	TRBD1	NA	CASSQGADNEQFF	TGTGCCAGCTCTCAGGGGGCCGACAATGAGCAGTTCTTC
TRBJ1-4	TRBV2	NA	NA	CASRPEGTPTNEKLFF	TGTGCCAGCAGACCAGAAGGGACACCAACTAATGAAAAACTGTTTTTT
TRBJ1-6	TRBV19	NA	NA	CASTPGAGANSPLHF	TGTGCCAGTACTCCTGGAGCAGGGGCTAATTCACCCCTCCACTTT
TRBJ1-3	TRBV20-1	NA	NA	CSAGGGQIVYF	TGCAGTGCTGGCGGGGGACAAATAGTATATTTT
TRBJ1-2	TRBV19	NA	NA	CASSMAQVNYGYTF	TGTGCCAGTAGTATGGCACAGGTCAACTATGGCTACACCTTC
TRBJ2-5	TRBV4-2	TRBD2	NA	CASSQLLAGGRETQYF	TGTGCCAGCAGCCAGCTACTAGCGGGAGGGCGTGAGACCCAGTACTTC
TRBJ2-5	TRBV2	TRBD1	NA	CASSRDRGETQYF	TGTGCCAGCAGCAGGGACAGGGGAGAGACCCAGTACTTC
TRBJ2-3	TRBV9	NA	NA	CASSVAGGQSTDTQYF	TGTGCCAGCAGCGTAGCCGGCGGACAGAGCACAGATACGCAGTATTTT
TRBJ1-5	TRBV29-1	TRBD1	NA	CSVAQGDQPQHF	TGCAGCGTCGCTCAGGGGGATCAGCCCCAGCATTTT
TRBJ2-1	TRBV6-5	TRBD1	NA	CASSRDSSSYNEQFF	TGTGCCAGCAGTCGGGACAGCAGCTCCTACAATGAGCAGTTCTTC
TRBJ1-5	TRBV19	NA	NA	CARDSSLGQPQHF	TGTGCCAGGGACAGCTCCTTGGGTCAGCCCCAGCATTTT
TRBJ2-1	TRBV14	TRBD1	NA	CASSLFNRGDRNEQFF	TGTGCCAGCAGCCTATTTAACAGGGGGGACAGAAATGAGCAGTTCTTC
TRBJ2-1	TRBV6-4	TRBD2	once	CASRITSGGAGSYNEQFF	TGTGCCAGCAGGATAACTAGCGGGGGGGCGGGCTCCTACAATGAGCAGTTCTTC
TRBJ1-4	TRBV4-1	TRBD1	NA	CASSQGAPGGNNEKLFF	TGCGCCAGCAGCCAAGGGGCCCCAGGGGGGAATAATGAAAAACTGTTTTTT
TRBJ2-7	TRBV19	NA	NA	CASSNGILTYEQYF	TGTGCCAGTAGTAACGGGATTCTGACCTACGAGCAGTACTTC
TRBJ2-7	TRBV5-4	TRBD1	NA	CASSLGQGDEQYF	TGTGCCAGCAGTTTGGGACAGGGAGACGAGCAGTACTTC
TRBJ1-3	TRBV10-1	NA	NA	CASSESRGNTIYF	TGCGCCAGCAGTGAGTCGAGGGGAAACACCATATATTTT
TRBJ2-5	TRBV7-3	TRBD1	once	CASSPTGGGETQYF	TGTGCCAGCAGCCCGACAGGGGGCGGCGAGACCCAGTACTTC
TRBJ1-6	TRBV5-1	NA	NA	CASSLGSGVNSPLHF	TGCGCCAGCAGCTTGGGGTCAGGGGTTAATTCACCCCTCCACTTT
TRBJ1-2	TRBV19	TRBD1	NA	CASSGDRGPGYGYTF	TGTGCCAGTAGTGGCGACAGGGGGCCGGGCTATGGCTACACCTTC
TRBJ2-1	TRBV9	TRBD1	NA	CASSETRTGESYNEQFF	TGTGCCAGCAGCGAAACGCGGACAGGGGAATCCTACAATGAGCAGTTCTTC
TRBJ2-1	TRBV6-6	TRBD2	NA	CASHTSGSYNEQFF	TGTGCCAGTCACACTAGCGGCTCCTACAATGAGCAGTTCTTC
TRBJ2-1	TRBV4-1	TRBD2	few	CASSQVAGRNEQFF	TGCGCCAGCAGCCAAGTAGCGGGAAGGAATGAGCAGTTCTTC
TRBJ2-1	TRBV10-3	NA	once	CAISAQRNHNPNEQFF	TGTGCCATCAGTGCCCAGCGGAACCACAACCCCAATGAGCAGTTCTTC
TRBJ2-7	TRBV5-6	NA	once	CASSPRGIAFDEQYF	TGTGCCAGCAGCCCCAGAGGGATAGCCTTCGACGAGCAGTACTTC
TRBJ1-2	TRBV28	NA	NA	CASSLISLRDYGYTF	TGTGCCAGCAGTTTAATTTCCCTGCGGGACTATGGCTACACCTTC
TRBJ1-2	TRBV3-1/TRBV3-2	NA	NA	CASSQDRQTGFGYTF	TGTGCCAGCAGCCAAGATAGGCAGACTGGGTTTGGCTACACCTTC
TRBJ1-5	TRBV19	TRBD1	few	CASSSFDRASNQPQHF	TGTGCCAGTAGTTCATTCGACAGGGCTAGCAATCAGCCCCAGCATTTT
TRBJ2-5	TRBV7-2	TRBD1	once	CASSLTGGVVETQYF	TGTGCCAGCAGCTTAACAGGGGGAGTAGTAGAGACCCAGTACTTC
TRBJ1-6	TRBV4-1	TRBD1	NA	CASSPGTANYNSPLHF	TGCGCCAGCAGCCCAGGGACAGCAAATTATAATTCACCCCTCCACTTT
TRBJ1-1	TRBV2	NA	NA	CASSESSTRGSEAFF	TGTGCCAGCAGTGAATCAAGCACCCGAGGGTCTGAAGCTTTCTTT
TRBJ2-7	TRBV7-8	TRBD2	NA	CASSLVAGAPSGQYF	TGTGCCAGCAGCTTAGTAGCGGGGGCACCTTCTGGGCAGTACTTC
TRBJ1-4	TRBV6-4	NA	NA	CASSLFRKLFF	TGTGCCAGCAGCTTGTTTCGGAAACTGTTTTTT
TRBJ2-3	TRBV2	TRBD2	few	CASKSAGEVQYF	TGTGCCAGCAAGTCGGCGGGGGAGGTGCAGTATTTT
TRBJ2-1	TRBV4-3	TRBD2	NA	CASSPRGGSGDEQFF	TGCGCCAGCAGCCCTCGGGGGGGGTCAGGTGATGAGCAGTTCTTC
TRBJ1-6	TRBV4-2	TRBD1	NA	CASSPLDRAVNSPLHF	TGTGCCAGCAGCCCGTTGGACAGGGCCGTTAATTCACCCCTCCACTTT
TRBJ1-1	TRBV5-4	NA	NA	CASSLDVAGQEAFF	TGTGCCAGCAGCTTGGATGTGGCTGGACAGGAAGCTTTCTTT